A single T cell receptor (beta chain) is shown here with its context. This clone turned up a few times. What this receptor recognizes is not known. Per-base quality was not reported, and no clone a single base away is much larger than it. The method behind the library was the immunoSEQ multiplex PCR assay. For the multiplex PCR, a mixture combining 60 forward primers for TCR Vbeta segments and 13 reverse primers for TCR Jbeta segments was used. The CDR3 region of rearranged TCR beta genes was amplified from genomic DNA with a multiplex PCR assay. The amplified TCR beta libraries were sequenced on the Illumina HiSeq System as 87-base-pair reads. The paper's data handling went like this. A later analysis tallied roughly 76 million unique TCR beta chains across the 666 repertoires, and 10 million to 11 million of those chains were shared by two or more donors. A nearest-neighbor algorithm error-corrected the raw reads and collapsed the reads into unique sequences, merging closely related sequences to remove PCR and sequencing errors. To assign V, D and J gene segments, CDR3 sequences were aligned to IMGT reference sequences. For a sequence to be retained, a match of at least six nucleotides to both a V gene segment and a J gene segment was required. A rearrangement counted as productive if the CDR3 had no stop codons and remained in frame with V and J, and every other rearrangement counted as non-productive. Following IMGT convention, CDR3 was defined as the stretch from the second conserved V-encoded cysteine to the conserved J-encoded phenylalanine. In an earlier analysis of around 540 of the donors, sequences lacking an unambiguous match to a single V gene segment were excluded. In an earlier analysis of 450 to 750 of the donors, a V segment was called functional when productive rearrangements were above 56.7%, and segregating when the standard deviation between donors exceeded 5%. A statistical classification framework was built to diagnose cytomegalovirus status from the catalog of TCR beta chain sequences. In a later analysis, TCR nucleotide sequences were compared against IMGT/GENE-DB human TR gene sequences so that V and J genes could be assigned. The TCRdist pipeline was used in a later analysis to assign CDR3 sequences and most-parsimonious VDJ recombination scenarios. In a later analysis, each TCR beta chain was defined by its CDR3 amino acid sequence together with its V-gene family, and reads lacking a unique V-gene family were excluded. To address suspected cross-contamination and a sequencing artifact, a later analysis removed 592 highly shared, low-generation-probability nucleotide sequences. In a later analysis, a clonal expansion index was calculated for each public chain from normalized within-repertoire ranks of inferred template counts. A later analysis computed generation probabilities with a VDJ recombination model fitted to out-of-frame rearrangements, and checked the results against IGoR. Hypergeometric tests were used in a later analysis to score TCR-TCR, TCR-HLA and TCR-CMV co-occurrence, with a repertoire-size bias correction applied to the TCR pairs. In a later analysis, false discovery rates were estimated by permuting HLA or CMV assignments 20 times. In a later analysis, co-occurring TCRs were grouped using DBSCAN, with TCRdist sequence similarity added in when clustering inside HLA-allele-positive subsets. Repertoires with fewer than 30,000 or more than 120,000 public chains, plus five repertoires with anomalous nucleotide sharing, were excluded from co-occurrence clustering. The table comes from immuneACCESS by way of TCRdb, which keeps in-frame sequences with V and J called. Part of the clones is missing from these tables; in studies checked, under half for an unresolved V gene and the rest for unknown reasons. D and trimming were read from the DNA, whereas the V and J calls and clone size are those reported in that table. The sample records about 190,000 clones, about 85% of which are singletons. The ten largest clones take up less than 4.5% of the sample.

The sample belongs to a study of cytomegalovirus exposure and HLA in healthy donors (dated by TCRdb to 2015 to 2018). With regard to the full study: In an earlier analysis of fewer than 750 of the donors, 250 to 350 Gb of sequence data and 95 million to 130 million unique TCR beta sequences from about 180 million T cells were reported. About 280 gigabases of sequencing data and approximately 80 million unique TCR sequences were included in an early release covering over 600 HLA-typed donors. Of the roughly 430 genotyped donors, about 80% fell in the genetic ancestry cluster associated with self-reported Caucasian donors. The aim of the study was to test whether cataloging public T cell receptors could identify signatures of past pathogen exposure. The study profiled the T cell repertoires of hundreds of subjects by immunosequencing and related them to cytomegalovirus serostatus. In addition to the first cohort of around 670 subjects, a separate validation cohort of 120 different subjects was used. To predict cytomegalovirus infection status, the study brought together high-throughput TCR immunosequencing, statistical association of individual TCRs with disease status, and machine learning. A later analysis re-analyzed previously published TCR beta repertoires from 666 donors and added high-resolution HLA genotyping to study TCR occurrence patterns. In the later analysis, no new phenotypic data were used to find candidate immune exposures; instead, reliance was placed on TCR beta sequences and their occurrence across donors. To decide whether each TCR beta V gene segment behaved as functional or pseudogenic, an earlier analysis of over 500 of the donors relied on high-throughput TCR beta sequencing. Donor age, sex, ethnicity and CMV serostatus were compiled together with the repertoire data. A later genetic analysis took genome-wide SNP genotypes for about 65% of the 666 donors and used that subset as a discovery cohort. Every discovery cohort repertoire had been produced on one sequencing platform. HLA typing included class I and class II loci at four-digit resolution. Typing coverage varied by locus: about 629-630 donors for A, B, C, DRB1 and DQB1; roughly 500 for DQA1; about 590 for DPA1; approximately 490 for DPB1. Five DR-DQ haplotypes were handled as single units for association and clustering, since linkage in the cohort was strong. Across about 370 genotyped donors of the cohort, an average of about 240,000 unique TCR beta nucleotide sequences per donor were sequenced, and 15% to 20% of those sequences were non-productive.

CDR1 and CDR2 are read off the germline V gene as MGHRA and YSYEKL. The CDR3 measures 16 amino acids from cysteine to phenylalanine. Only the CDR3 part of the read is kept: 48 bases, read in frame from the first base. At the junction V is shortened by 1 base and J by 0 bases; bases outside the gene matches: 4. The research as a whole found: The authors suggested that the approach could potentially be extended to other disease states and immunological phenotypes. In a later analysis, several top co-occurrence clusters were reported to appear linked to parvovirus B19, influenza, CMV and Epstein-Barr virus. A later genetic analysis reported fewer N-insertions in productive TCRs among donors in an Asian-associated ancestry cluster than the roughly 640-donor mean. A further reported finding was that TCR beta sequences accurately predicted the HLA-A and HLA-B alleles for most subjects in the first cohort. Because the 87-base-pair reads could not distinguish some IMGT-functional V segments, including TRBV6-2 and TRBV6-3, those segments were excluded. A cluster of highly shared sequence variants was judged likely to be a technical artifact of the sequencing pipeline. Most TCR sequences were observed very rarely across donors, whereas some public TCRs were present in many individuals. Sequencing depth was assumed to be roughly uniform across donors in the presence/absence analyses, though that assumption may not hold. According to a later analysis, most CMV-associated TCR beta chains appeared to be HLA-restricted, and the HLA associations seemed to be driven largely by CMV exposure. The earlier analysis of approximately 560 of the donors excluded over 15 rarely observed V segments, including chromosome 9 orphons, because counts were too low. A later genetic analysis associated a missense DCLRE1C variant with V-gene and J-gene trimming of TCR beta chains, and an independent cohort replicated the association. HLA typing was unavailable for some donors at each locus, so association tests used only the typed subset. Cytomegalovirus status was reported to be diagnosed by the classifier with high specificity and sensitivity in both the original and validation cohorts. In vitro tests confirmed that a few of the cytomegalovirus-associated TCR beta chains recognize cytomegalovirus antigens. According to a later analysis, TCR association rates differed among HLA loci, with DRB1 alleles showing the most associated TCRs and HLA-C alleles showing the fewest. When HLA alleles, especially DR and DQ, strongly co-occurred, TCR associations were difficult to assign to individual alleles. Broadly in line with IMGT annotations, most TCR beta V segments showed up in productive rearrangements about 87% or about 30% of the time in an earlier analysis of around 550 of the donors. Correlated functional status among segregating V segments might reflect linkage disequilibrium, but an unknown experimental factor could not be ruled out. A later analysis associated around 16,000 TCR beta sequences with specific HLA alleles at a false discovery rate of 0.05. Immune exposure information for the cohort was limited to CMV serostatus. The cohort was sequenced for TCR beta chains only, and without alpha or paired-chain data the features that could be detected were limited. In the study, around 150 TCR beta chains were listed as associated with cytomegalovirus. Compared with equally common non-associated chains, HLA-associated TCR beta chains in a later analysis were more clonally expanded and had lower generation probabilities.

In total, 666 healthy bone marrow donors made up the cohort. At the time of sampling, all cohort members were nominally healthy, though unrecorded immune exposures were likely present. The donor tested CMV seronegative, placing the donor among the 350 to 400 seronegative members of the cohort. Each donor provided a peripheral blood sample, and peripheral blood mononuclear cells were used for TCR beta sequencing. The Qiagen DNeasy Blood Extraction Kit was used to extract genomic DNA from the blood cell samples. The chain links TRBV4-1 with TRBJ2-7; 9 bases in between match TRBD2. The sequence was collected from a man in his fifties in good health and CMV-seronegative. Sequencing was done on a sample of PBMCs. The base sequence is TGCGCCAGCAGCCAAGGCACGGGACTAGCCTCCTACGAGCAGTACTTC. It translates to CASSQGTGLASYEQYF.